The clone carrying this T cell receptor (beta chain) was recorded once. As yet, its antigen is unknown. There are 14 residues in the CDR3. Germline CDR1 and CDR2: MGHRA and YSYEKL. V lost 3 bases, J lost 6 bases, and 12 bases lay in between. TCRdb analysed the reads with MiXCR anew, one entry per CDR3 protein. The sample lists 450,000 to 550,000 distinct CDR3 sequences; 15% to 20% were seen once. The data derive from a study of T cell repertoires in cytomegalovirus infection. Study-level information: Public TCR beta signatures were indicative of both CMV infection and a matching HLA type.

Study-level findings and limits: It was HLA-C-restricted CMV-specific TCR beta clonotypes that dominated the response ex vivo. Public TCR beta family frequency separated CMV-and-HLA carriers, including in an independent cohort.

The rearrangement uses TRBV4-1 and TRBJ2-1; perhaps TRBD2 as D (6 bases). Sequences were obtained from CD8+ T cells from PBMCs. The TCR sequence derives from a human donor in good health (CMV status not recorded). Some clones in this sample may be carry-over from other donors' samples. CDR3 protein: CASSHLEGLNEQFF. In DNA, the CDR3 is TGCGCCAGCAGCCATCTGGAGGGCCTCAATGAGCAGTTCTTC.